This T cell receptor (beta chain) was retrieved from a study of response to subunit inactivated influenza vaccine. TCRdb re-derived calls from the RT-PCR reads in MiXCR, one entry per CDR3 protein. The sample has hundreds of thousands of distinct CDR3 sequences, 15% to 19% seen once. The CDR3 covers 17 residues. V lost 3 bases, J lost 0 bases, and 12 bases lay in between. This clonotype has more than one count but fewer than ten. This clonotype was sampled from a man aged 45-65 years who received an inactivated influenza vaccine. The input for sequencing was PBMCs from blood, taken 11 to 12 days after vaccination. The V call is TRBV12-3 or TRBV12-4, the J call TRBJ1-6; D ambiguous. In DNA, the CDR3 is TGTGCCAGCAGTTTGCTCGTAGGAGGCTCCTATAATTCACCCCTCCACTTT. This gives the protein CASSLLVGGSYNSPLHF.